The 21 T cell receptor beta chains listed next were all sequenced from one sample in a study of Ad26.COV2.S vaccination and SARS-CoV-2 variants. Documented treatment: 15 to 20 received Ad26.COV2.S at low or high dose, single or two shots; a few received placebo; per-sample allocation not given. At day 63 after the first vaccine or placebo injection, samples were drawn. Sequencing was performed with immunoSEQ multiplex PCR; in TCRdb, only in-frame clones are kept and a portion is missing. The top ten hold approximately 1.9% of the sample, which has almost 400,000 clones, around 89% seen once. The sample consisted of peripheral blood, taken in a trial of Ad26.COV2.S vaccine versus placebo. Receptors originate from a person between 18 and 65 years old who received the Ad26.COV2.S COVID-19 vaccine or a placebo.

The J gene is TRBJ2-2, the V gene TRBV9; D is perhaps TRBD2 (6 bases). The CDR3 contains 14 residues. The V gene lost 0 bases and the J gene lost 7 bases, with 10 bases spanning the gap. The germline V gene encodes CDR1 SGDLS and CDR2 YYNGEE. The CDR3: CASSVGGVSGELFF. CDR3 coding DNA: TGTGCCAGCAGCGTAGGGGGGGTTAGCGGGGAGCTGTTTTTT.

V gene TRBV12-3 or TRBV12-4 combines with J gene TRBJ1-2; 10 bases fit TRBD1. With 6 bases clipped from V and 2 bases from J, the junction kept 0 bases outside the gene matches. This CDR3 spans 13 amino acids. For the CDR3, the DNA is TGTGCCAGCAGGGGACAGGGGAACTATGGCTACACCTTC. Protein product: CASRGQGNYGYTF.

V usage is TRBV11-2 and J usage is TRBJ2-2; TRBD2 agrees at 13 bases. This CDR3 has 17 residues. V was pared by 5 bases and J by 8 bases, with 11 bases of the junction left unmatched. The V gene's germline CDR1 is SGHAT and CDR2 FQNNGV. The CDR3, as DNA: TGTGCCAGCAGCCCTCTACTAGCGGGAGGGCCTAGGGGGGAGCTGTTTTTT. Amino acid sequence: CASSPLLAGGPRGELFF.

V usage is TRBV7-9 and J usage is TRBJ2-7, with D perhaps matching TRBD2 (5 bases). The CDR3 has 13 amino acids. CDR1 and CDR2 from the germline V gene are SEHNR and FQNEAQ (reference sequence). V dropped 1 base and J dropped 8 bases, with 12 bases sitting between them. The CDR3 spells CASSLEGARKQYF. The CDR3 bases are TGTGCCAGCAGCTTAGAGGGAGCCCGAAAGCAGTACTTC.

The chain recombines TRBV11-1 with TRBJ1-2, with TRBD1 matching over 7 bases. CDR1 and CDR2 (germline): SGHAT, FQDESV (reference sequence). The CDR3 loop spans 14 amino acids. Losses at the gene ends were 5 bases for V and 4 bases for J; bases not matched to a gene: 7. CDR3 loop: CASSQTRTGYGYTF. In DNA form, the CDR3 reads TGTGCCAGCAGCCAGACCCGGACAGGCTATGGCTACACCTTC.

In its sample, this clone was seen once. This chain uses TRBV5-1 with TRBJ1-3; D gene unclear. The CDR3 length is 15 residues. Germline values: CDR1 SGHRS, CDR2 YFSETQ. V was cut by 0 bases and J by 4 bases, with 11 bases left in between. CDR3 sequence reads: CASSLAGVSGNTIYF. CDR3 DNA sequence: TGCGCCAGCAGCTTGGCCGGGGTATCAGGAAACACCATATATTTT.

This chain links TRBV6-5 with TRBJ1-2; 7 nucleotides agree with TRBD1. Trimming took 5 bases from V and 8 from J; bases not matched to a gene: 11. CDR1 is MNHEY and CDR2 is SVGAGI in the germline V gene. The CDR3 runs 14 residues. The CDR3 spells CASSHADRAAGYTF. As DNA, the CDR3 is TGTGCCAGCAGTCATGCTGACAGGGCGGCCGGCTACACCTTC.

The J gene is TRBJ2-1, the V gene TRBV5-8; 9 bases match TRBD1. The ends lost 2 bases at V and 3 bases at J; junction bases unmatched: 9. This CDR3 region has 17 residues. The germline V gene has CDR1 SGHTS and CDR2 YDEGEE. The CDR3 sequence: CASSLQGAGGNYNEQFF. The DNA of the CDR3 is TGTGCCAGCAGCTTACAGGGGGCGGGCGGGAACTACAATGAGCAGTTCTTC.

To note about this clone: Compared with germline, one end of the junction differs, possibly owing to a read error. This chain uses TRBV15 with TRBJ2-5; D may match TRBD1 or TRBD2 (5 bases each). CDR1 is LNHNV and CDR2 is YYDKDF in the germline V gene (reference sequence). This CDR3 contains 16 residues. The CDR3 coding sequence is TGTGCCACCAGCAGAGATCCAAGGGGCGGGCAAGAGGCCCAGTACTTC. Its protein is CATSRDPRGGQEAQYF.

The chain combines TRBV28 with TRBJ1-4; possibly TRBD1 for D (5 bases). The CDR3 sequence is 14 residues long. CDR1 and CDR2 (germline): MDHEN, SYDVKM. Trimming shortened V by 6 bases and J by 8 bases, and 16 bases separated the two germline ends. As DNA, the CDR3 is TGTGCCAGCAGCCCTCGCGGGACGGCGGAAAAACTGTTTTTT. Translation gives CASSPRGTAEKLFF.

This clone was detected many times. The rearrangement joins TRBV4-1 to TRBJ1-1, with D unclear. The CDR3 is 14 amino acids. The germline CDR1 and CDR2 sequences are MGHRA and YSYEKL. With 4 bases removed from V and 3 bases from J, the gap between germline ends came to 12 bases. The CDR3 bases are TGCGCCAGCAGCCGCGGTCCGCGGGACACTGAAGCTTTCTTT. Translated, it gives CASSRGPRDTEAFF.

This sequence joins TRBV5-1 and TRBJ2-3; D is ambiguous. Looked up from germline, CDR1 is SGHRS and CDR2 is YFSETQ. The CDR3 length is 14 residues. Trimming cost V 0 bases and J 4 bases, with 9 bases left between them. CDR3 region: CASSLGVSSDTQYF. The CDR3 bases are TGCGCCAGCAGCTTGGGAGTTTCTTCAGATACGCAGTATTTT.

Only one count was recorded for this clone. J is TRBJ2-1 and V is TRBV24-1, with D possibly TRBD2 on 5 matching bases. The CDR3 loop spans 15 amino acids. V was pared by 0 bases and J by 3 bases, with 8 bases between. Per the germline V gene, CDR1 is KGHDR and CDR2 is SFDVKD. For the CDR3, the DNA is TGTGCCACCAGTGATTTGAGCGGCAGCTACAATGAGCAGTTCTTC. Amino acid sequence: CATSDLSGSYNEQFF.

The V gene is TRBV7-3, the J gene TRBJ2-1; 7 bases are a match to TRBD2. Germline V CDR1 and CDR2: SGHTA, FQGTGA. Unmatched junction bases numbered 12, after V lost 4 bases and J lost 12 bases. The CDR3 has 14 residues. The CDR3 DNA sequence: TGTGCCAGCAGCTCCCCGGGAGGCACCCAATTGCAGTTCTTC. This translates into CASSSPGGTQLQFF.

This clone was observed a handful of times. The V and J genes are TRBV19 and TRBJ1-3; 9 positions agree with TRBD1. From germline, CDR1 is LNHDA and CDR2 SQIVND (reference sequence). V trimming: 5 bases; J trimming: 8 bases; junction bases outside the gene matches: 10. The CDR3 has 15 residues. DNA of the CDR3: TGTGCCAGTAGTTCCCGGACAGGGGATGAGTACACCATATATTTT. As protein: CASSSRTGDEYTIYF.

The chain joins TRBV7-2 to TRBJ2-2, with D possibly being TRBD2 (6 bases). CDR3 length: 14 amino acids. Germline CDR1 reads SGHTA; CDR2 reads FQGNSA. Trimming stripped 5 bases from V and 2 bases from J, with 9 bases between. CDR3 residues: CASSRETNTGELFF. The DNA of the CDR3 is TGTGCCAGCAGCCGGGAGACTAACACCGGGGAGCTGTTTTTT.

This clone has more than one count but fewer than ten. The chain's CDR3 is CASSVGVPVGNTIYF. The DNA for the CDR3 is TGTGCCAGCAGCGTCGGGGTCCCGGTTGGAAACACCATATATTTT. The rearrangement uses TRBV9 and TRBJ1-3; the D is unclear. This CDR3 region has 15 residues. Germline V gives CDR1 SGDLS, CDR2 YYNGEE. With 2 bases removed from V and 3 bases from J, the gap between germline ends came to 12 bases. The full variable domain, with the rest looked up from reference TRBV9 and TRBJ1-3, is DSGVTQTPKHLITATGQRVTLRCSPRSGDLSVYWYQQSLDQGLQFLIQYYNGEERAKGNILERFSAQQFPDLHSELNLSSLELGDSALYFCASSVGVPVGNTIYFGEGSWLTVV.

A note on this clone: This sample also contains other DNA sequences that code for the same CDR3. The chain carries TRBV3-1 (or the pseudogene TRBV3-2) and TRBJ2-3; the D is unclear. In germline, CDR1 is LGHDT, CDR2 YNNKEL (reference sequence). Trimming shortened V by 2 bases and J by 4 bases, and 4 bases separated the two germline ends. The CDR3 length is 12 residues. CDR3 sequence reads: CASSQSSDTQYF. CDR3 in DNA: TGTGCCAGCAGCCAAAGCTCAGATACGCAGTATTTT.

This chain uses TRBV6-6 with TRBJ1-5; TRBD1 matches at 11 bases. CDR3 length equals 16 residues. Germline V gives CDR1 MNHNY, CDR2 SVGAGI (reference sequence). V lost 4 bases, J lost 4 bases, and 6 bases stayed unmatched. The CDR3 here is CASSSGQGAPNQPQHF. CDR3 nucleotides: TGTGCCAGCAGTTCTGGACAGGGGGCCCCTAATCAGCCCCAGCATTTT.

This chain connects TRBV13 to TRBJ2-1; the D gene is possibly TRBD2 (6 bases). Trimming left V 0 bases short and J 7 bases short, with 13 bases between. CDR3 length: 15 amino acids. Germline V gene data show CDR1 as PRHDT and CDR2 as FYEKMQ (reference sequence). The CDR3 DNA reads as TGTGCCAGCAGCTTAGGGCGGGACGTCGGGAATGAGCAGTTCTTC. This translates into CASSLGRDVGNEQFF.

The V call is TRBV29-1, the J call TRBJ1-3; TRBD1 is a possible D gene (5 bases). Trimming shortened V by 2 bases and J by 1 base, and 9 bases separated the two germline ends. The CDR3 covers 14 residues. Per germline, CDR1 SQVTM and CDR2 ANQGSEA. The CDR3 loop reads CSVEQGASGNTIYF. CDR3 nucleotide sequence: TGCAGCGTTGAACAAGGGGCGTCTGGAAACACCATATATTTT.